What follows are 30 T cell receptor beta chains derived from one specimen sequenced in a study of beta chain features in type 1 diabetes. What was sequenced were expressed TCRB transcripts, since all of the isolated RNA had been reverse transcribed. Using immunoSEQ multiplex PCR, the repertoire was profiled, and TCRdb retains in-frame clones only, with some absent. The sample shows about 930,000 clones, roughly 16% of them seen only once. The sequenced material came from naive CD4+ T cells from blood. All receptors come from a woman aged 18-29 years in good health.

The chain combines TRBV7-3 with TRBJ2-3; D may be TRBD1 (6 bases). Germline V gene lookup returns CDR1 SGHTA and CDR2 FQGTGA. Trimming removed 5 bases at V and 6 bases at J, with 15 bases between. The CDR3 is 14 residues long. The chain's CDR3 is CASSLQGKWDTQYF. The CDR3 nucleotides read TGTGCCAGCAGCCTCCAGGGGAAGTGGGATACGCAGTATTTT.

This clone was counted between two and nine times. This rearrangement joins TRBV9 to TRBJ2-5; the D is unclear. The CDR3 is made up of 16 amino acids. The germline CDR1 and CDR2 sequences are SGDLS and YYNGEE. V lost 0 bases, J lost 7 bases, and 19 bases lay in between. CDR3 sequence reads: CASSVEAVGQVGTQYF. The CDR3 nucleotides are TGTGCCAGCAGCGTAGAAGCTGTAGGGCAGGTTGGGACCCAGTACTTC.

This chain connects TRBV7-9 to TRBJ1-3; D gene uncertain. The CDR3 length is 15 residues. Looked up from germline, CDR1 is SEHNR and CDR2 is FQNEAQ (reference sequence). The germline V and J ends were trimmed by 8 bases and 1 base, with 15 bases remaining between them. DNA of the CDR3: TGTGCCAGCCGGCCAGTGAAGGGATCTGGAAACACCATATATTTT. Encoded protein: CASRPVKGSGNTIYF.

The chain links TRBV7-9 to TRBJ2-7; TRBD2 matches 10 bases. This CDR3 has 15 amino acids. CDR1 and CDR2 from the germline V gene are SEHNR and FQNEAQ (reference sequence). V lost 5 bases and J lost 4; bases outside the gene matches: 8. The CDR3: CASSPLAGAFYEQYF. For the CDR3, the DNA is TGTGCCAGCAGCCCCCTAGCGGGAGCGTTTTACGAGCAGTACTTC.

The V call is TRBV28, the J call TRBJ1-2; D is possibly TRBD1 (5 bases). The ends were cut back, 2 bases at V and 4 bases at J, with 8 bases in the middle. Germline lookup yields CDR1 MDHEN and CDR2 SYDVKM. The CDR3 consists of 13 residues. Written as DNA, the CDR3 is TGTGCCAGCAGTTTAAGACAGATCTATGGCTACACCTTC. It translates to CASSLRQIYGYTF.

The table lists this clone with a few counts. V gene TRBV5-6 combines with J gene TRBJ2-3, with D possibly matching TRBD2 (6 bases). Germline CDR1 reads SGHDT; CDR2 reads YYEEEE. V gave up 1 base and J gave up 5 bases, with 14 bases separating them. The CDR3 loop spans 15 amino acids. This CDR3 reads CASSLRGYGGDTQYF. CDR3 nucleotides: TGTGCCAGCAGCTTGCGGGGGTACGGGGGAGATACGCAGTATTTT.

This chain links TRBV20-1 with TRBJ1-1; D is uncertain. This CDR3 is 11 amino acids long. Germline CDR1 and CDR2: DFQATT and SNEGSKA (reference sequence). Trimming stripped 3 bases from V and 6 bases from J, with 8 bases between. In DNA form, the CDR3 reads TGCAGTGCTAGTAAGTTTCCTGAAGCTTTCTTT. It translates to CSASKFPEAFF.

The chain employs TRBV19 and TRBJ1-2, with TRBD1 as a possible D gene (6 bases). Trimming took off 6 bases at V and 5 bases at J, with 16 bases between the two ends. Germline V CDR1 and CDR2: LNHDA, SQIVND (reference sequence). The CDR3 is 14 amino acids. In nucleotides, the CDR3 is TGTGCCAGTAGCAGGGGCGCCAGGAATTATGGCTACACCTTC. Its translation is CASSRGARNYGYTF.

This clone appeared a few times. The chain is built from TRBV20-1 and TRBJ1-1; D gene uncertain. Per germline, CDR1 DFQATT and CDR2 SNEGSKA (reference sequence). The CDR3 extends over 11 amino acids. The chain's CDR3 is CYIKLGTEAFF. As DNA, the CDR3 is TGCTACATAAAGTTGGGAACTGAAGCTTTCTTT.

On this clone itself: Relative to the germline gene, one junction end is altered; a read error may explain this. The chain recombines TRBV4-1 with TRBJ1-1, with D maybe TRBD1 (6 bases). The CDR3 has 15 amino acids. Looked up from germline, CDR1 is MGHRA and CDR2 is YSYEKL. The CDR3 region is CASSQETGFRAEAFF. The CDR3 bases are TGTGCCAGCAGCCAAGAAACAGGGTTTCGCGCTGAAGCTTTCTTT.

On this clone: Other DNA variants within this sample encode the same CDR3. The chain couples TRBV7-9 to TRBJ2-7; TRBD1 matches at 8 bases. The V gene's germline CDR1 is SEHNR and CDR2 FQNEAQ (reference sequence). This CDR3 spans 13 amino acids. After removal of 4 bases from V and 1 base from J, the junction contained 0 bases not matched to a gene. CDR3 sequence reads: CASSWTGSYEQYF. In nucleotides, the CDR3 is TGTGCCAGCAGCTGGACAGGGTCCTACGAGCAGTACTTC.

This clone was picked up a small number of times. The chain is built from TRBV7-6 and TRBJ2-7, with 7 bases fitting TRBD2. The length of the CDR3 is 15 residues. Trimming at V came to 5 bases and at J to 2 bases, leaving 9 bases not matched to a gene. Looked up from germline, CDR1 is SGHVS and CDR2 is FNYEAQ. DNA of the CDR3: TGTGCCAGCAGCCCGTTAGCGGGCGCTCCCTACGAGCAGTACTTC. It yields the protein CASSPLAGAPYEQYF.

The chain carries TRBV7-2 and TRBJ2-1, with 13 bases fitting TRBD2. The ends lost 1 base at V and 16 bases at J; junction bases unmatched: 16. The CDR3 runs to 17 residues. The germline gives CDR1 SGHTA, CDR2 FQGNSA. The CDR3 DNA sequence: TGTGCCAGCAGCTTAGGGGGTTGGACTAGCGGGAGTCTCCTGGGATTCTTC. Its protein product is CASSLGGWTSGSLLGFF.

Only a few counts were recorded for this clone. This chain uses TRBV29-1 with TRBJ2-1; tentative D call: TRBD1 (5 bases). V lost 3 bases to trimming and J lost 6 bases, with 9 bases between them. This CDR3 spans 12 amino acids. Per the germline V gene, CDR1 is SQVTM and CDR2 is ANQGSEA. The CDR3 loop reads CSVDRQSNEQFF. DNA of the CDR3: TGCAGCGTTGACAGACAGAGCAATGAGCAGTTCTTC.

The chain uses TRBV6-5 and TRBJ1-2; TRBD1 might be the D (6 bases). Looked up from germline, CDR1 is MNHEY and CDR2 is SVGAGI. The V gene lost 6 bases and the J gene lost 7 bases, with 12 bases spanning the gap. The CDR3 loop spans 12 amino acids. The CDR3 DNA follows: TGTGCCAGCAGACAGGGTCCATCTGGCTACACCTTC. Its protein is CASRQGPSGYTF.

J is TRBJ1-2 and V is TRBV7-9; D not certain. The CDR3 is made up of 15 amino acids. Germline lookup yields CDR1 SEHNR and CDR2 FQNEAQ (reference sequence). V dropped 2 bases and J dropped 2 bases, with 12 bases sitting between them. The CDR3 DNA reads TGTGCCAGCAGCTTATACCCATTTCAGAACTATGGCTACACCTTC. This codes for CASSLYPFQNYGYTF.

This clone was found a few times. The chain carries TRBV7-2 and TRBJ2-7, with D perhaps matching TRBD2 (7 bases). Germline CDR1 is SGHTA and CDR2 is FQGNSA. Trimming removed 5 bases from V and 6 bases from J, with 14 bases in between. There are 13 residues in the CDR3. The CDR3 bases are TGTGCCAGCAGCCCATACAGGGAGGGCGAGCAGTACTTC. Translating it yields CASSPYREGEQYF.

In its sample, this clone was seen a few times. The chain employs TRBV29-1 and TRBJ2-7, with D hard to call. Germline V gene lookup returns CDR1 SQVTM and CDR2 ANQGSEA. The length of the CDR3 is 13 residues. The V end lost 1 base, the J end lost 3 bases, and 10 bases lay between the germline ends. The CDR3 protein is CSVEVVGYYEQYF. Here the CDR3 DNA reads TGCAGCGTTGAAGTGGTCGGCTACTACGAGCAGTACTTC.

This clone has only a few counts. The V and J genes are TRBV7-2 and TRBJ1-2; 8 bases fit TRBD1. Germline V CDR1 and CDR2: SGHTA, FQGNSA. Unmatched junction bases numbered 9, after V lost 2 bases and J lost 4 bases. CDR3 length equals 16 residues. In nucleotides, the CDR3 is TGTGCCAGCAGCTTAAATCAGGGGGCGACCCCCTATGGCTACACCTTC. As protein: CASSLNQGATPYGYTF.

The chain combines TRBV7-8 with TRBJ2-5; D remains unclear. V was clipped by 2 bases and J by 4 bases, with 8 bases between them. The CDR3 is 13 residues long. Germline lookup yields CDR1 SGHVS and CDR2 FQNEAQ. The CDR3 is CASSLQVLETQYF. Written as DNA, the CDR3 is TGTGCCAGCAGCTTACAGGTCCTAGAGACCCAGTACTTC.

Here the CDR3 reads CASSFTRLAGVLGEQYF. DNA for the CDR3: TGTGCCAGCAGCTTCACCAGACTAGCGGGAGTCTTGGGGGAGCAGTACTTC. This chain links TRBV13 with TRBJ2-7, with 12 bases matching TRBD2. V was clipped by 3 bases and J by 7 bases; unmatched bases: 13. This CDR3 contains 17 residues. Germline CDR1 is PRHDT and CDR2 is FYEKMQ (reference sequence). The full variable domain, its missing parts supplied by reference TRBV13 and TRBJ2-7, is AAGVIQSPRHLIKEKRETATLKCYPIPRHDTVYWYQQGPGQDPQFLISFYEKMQSDKGSIPDRFSAQQFSDYHSELNMSSLELGDSALYFCASSFTRLAGVLGEQYFGPGTRLTVT.

The V call is TRBV7-2, the J call TRBJ2-1; D not certain. This CDR3 contains 14 residues. In germline, CDR1 is SGHTA, CDR2 FQGNSA. V gave up 2 bases and J gave up 4 bases, with 9 bases separating them. The CDR3 is CASSLMIGYNEQFF. In nucleotides, the CDR3 is TGTGCCAGCAGCTTAATGATCGGATACAATGAGCAGTTCTTC.

The rearrangement joins TRBV5-4 to TRBJ2-7; 8 bases agree with TRBD2. V shed 3 bases, J shed 3 bases, and the junction held 8 bases outside the gene matches. The CDR3 spans 15 residues. Germline V CDR1 and CDR2: SGHNT, YYREEE (reference sequence). CDR3 sequence (DNA): TGTGCCAGCAGCTCTCCGGGACTAGGGTACTACGAGCAGTACTTC. Protein: CASSSPGLGYYEQYF.

This clone was recorded a few times. This rearrangement joins TRBV11-2 to TRBJ2-7; 7 bases fit TRBD2. Germline V gives CDR1 SGHAT, CDR2 FQNNGV. V was pared by 1 base and J by 2 bases, with 2 bases of the junction left unmatched. The CDR3 is 14 residues long. CDR3 in DNA: TGTGCCAGCAGCTTAGTCGGGGGGACCTACGAGCAGTACTTC. Its translation: CASSLVGGTYEQYF.

This clone was seen a few times. This chain uses TRBV6-5 with TRBJ2-7; D uncertain. The CDR3 is made up of 12 amino acids. CDR1 is MNHEY, CDR2 SVGAGI, per germline. The V and J ends lost 6 bases and 5 bases respectively, with 11 bases between them. The CDR3 region has the DNA TGTGCCAGCAGCCGATCTAGAGACGAGCAGTACTTC. Its protein is CASSRSRDEQYF.

J is TRBJ1-1 and V is TRBV13; TRBD1 matches at 7 bases. The CDR3 is made up of 16 amino acids. The trim removed 5 bases at V and 3 bases at J, leaving 12 bases unmatched. Germline assignment: CDR1 PRHDT and CDR2 FYEKMQ (reference sequence). CDR3 DNA: TGTGCCAGCAGCACACGGGACAGAAGAAGGGACACTGAAGCTTTCTTT. Translating it yields CASSTRDRRRDTEAFF.

This clone has just a few counts. V usage is TRBV27 and J usage is TRBJ2-5; TRBD1 matches at 8 bases. The germline gives CDR1 MNHEY, CDR2 SMNVEV (reference sequence). The CDR3 contains 16 residues. V was clipped by 8 bases and J by 5 bases; unmatched bases: 16. The CDR3 DNA follows: TGTGCCAGCGGCTACTACGGGGGCAGGGGGCAGGAGACCCAGTACTTC. Translating gives CASGYYGGRGQETQYF.

This clone was counted between two and nine times. The rearrangement links TRBV7-2 to TRBJ2-1; TRBD1 matches at 7 bases. V lost 5 bases and J lost 2; bases outside the gene matches: 9. CDR1 and CDR2 from the germline V gene are SGHTA and FQGNSA. The CDR3 contains 16 residues. CDR3 sequence (DNA): TGTGCCAGCAGCCGTCCCGTAGGGACAGCCTACAATGAGCAGTTCTTC. The encoded protein is CASSRPVGTAYNEQFF.

This clone has a handful of counts. The chain couples TRBV6-1 to TRBJ2-3; unclear D gene. Germline V lookup: CDR1 MNHNS, CDR2 SASEGT. The CDR3 consists of 15 residues. The V end lost 8 bases, the J end lost 3 bases, and 18 bases lay between the germline ends. The CDR3 here is CASRVSPIGTDTQYF. In nucleotides, the CDR3 is TGTGCCAGCCGTGTTAGCCCTATAGGGACAGATACGCAGTATTTT.

In this sample, this clone turned up a few times. V and J are TRBV6-5 and TRBJ2-5; D uncertain. This CDR3 spans 11 amino acids. Looked up from germline, CDR1 is MNHEY and CDR2 is SVGAGI. Trimming removed 6 bases at V and 5 bases at J, with 7 bases between. The CDR3: CASSRHETQYF. DNA of the CDR3: TGTGCCAGCAGCCGCCACGAGACCCAGTACTTC.